The sequence of this T cell receptor beta chain was determined in a study of blood T cell repertoires in COVID-19. Turning to the study itself: Samples of COVID-19 (acute and convalescent) were obtained from the United States, Italy and Spain. T cells, B-cell-depleted T cells, or PBMCs provided the cDNA or gDNA that served as material.

V lost 1 base and J 14 bases, leaving 11 bases between the germline ends. Looked up from germline, CDR1 is SEHNR and CDR2 is FQNEAQ (reference sequence). CDR3 length equals 12 residues. Original processing methods: Estimation of nucleated cell counts relied on the amplification of reference gene primers. Profiled with immunoSEQ multiplex PCR; TCRdb holds only in-frame clones, not every one. From that table come the V and J calls and clone size; the DNA was used to work out D and trimming. The table shows about 69,000 clones, with 75% to 95% occurring only once. The J gene is TRBJ1-4, the V gene TRBV7-9; D remains ambiguous. The sequenced sample consisted of peripheral blood. The sequence derives from a woman between 18 and 30 years old with acute or convalescent COVID-19. The CDR3 spells CASSLDSLLLFF. CDR3 nucleotide sequence: TGTGCCAGCAGCTTAGACAGTTTATTGCTGTTTTTT.